The T cell receptor beta chain described here comes from a study of blood T cell repertoires in COVID-19. The wider study: From T cells, B-cell-depleted T cells, or PBMCs came the material, which was cDNA or gDNA.

The CDR3 consists of 22 residues. In the study's own analysis: Cell counts per sample came from amplifying reference gene primers. Measured with immunoSEQ multiplex PCR; TCRdb has only the in-frame clones, and not every one. V and J calls and clone size come straight from that table; D and trimming were deduced from the DNA. The sample records 200,000 to 250,000 clones, approximately 80% being singletons. Enrolled through a virtual design, the participants were between about 18 and 100 years of age and came from about two dozen US areas. Cohort allocation depended upon clinical history that participants reported.

The receptor was isolated from a woman aged 55-70 years who had recovered from COVID-19. The chain carries TRBV21-1 and TRBJ2-1; TRBD1 reflects the table's D call only, with no check against the DNA. TRBV21-1 is annotated as a pseudogene. Sequenced input: PBMCs or T cells enriched from blood (not recorded which). The CDR3 protein is CASSKRGWSLCATGPPGFEQFF. Written as DNA, the CDR3 is TGTGCCAGCAGCAAAAGGGGTTGGAGCCTCTGCGCTACCGGTCCACCGGGTTTTGAGCAGTTCTTC.